The 21 T cell receptor beta chains in this list originate from one sample, sequenced in a study of blood T cell repertoires in COVID-19. Some clones are missing from TCRdb's copy, which holds only in-frame ones; the method was immunoSEQ multiplex PCR. The data contain about 290,000 clones, roughly 86% of them singletons. The sequenced sample was peripheral blood. The receptors were sampled from a woman in her 30s with COVID-19, enrolled during active disease.

CDR3 coding DNA: TGTGCCAGCAGCCAAGAATCTGGACTCGATGAGCAGTTCTTC. Its protein product is CASSQESGLDEQFF. The chain employs TRBV4-2 and TRBJ2-1; D might be TRBD2 (5 bases). The germline gives CDR1 LGHNA, CDR2 YNFKEQ. The germline V and J ends were trimmed by 0 bases and 8 bases, with 11 bases remaining between them. CDR3 length: 14 residues.

CDR3 nucleotide sequence: TGTGCCAGCAGCCTACTGAGGTCTCATAATTCACCCCTCCACTTT. This sequence encodes CASSLLRSHNSPLHF. V and J are TRBV28 and TRBJ1-6; D remains ambiguous. The V end lost 6 bases, the J end lost 5 bases, and 14 bases lay between the germline ends. Looked up from germline, CDR1 is MDHEN and CDR2 is SYDVKM. The CDR3 consists of 15 residues.

The chain has TRBV6-5 and TRBJ2-3; 9 bases agree with TRBD2. Germline values: CDR1 MNHEY, CDR2 SVGAGI. The V segment lost 2 bases and the J segment 0 bases; nucleotides outside the gene matches: 3. This CDR3 has 16 amino acids. CDR3 bases: TGTGCCAGCAGTTACGGCCTAGCGGGAAGCACAGATACGCAGTATTTT. Amino acids: CASSYGLAGSTDTQYF.

The chain has TRBV7-9 and TRBJ2-7, with a tentative D call TRBD1 (6 bases). There are 12 residues in the CDR3. The V and J ends lost 5 bases and 5 bases respectively, with 10 bases between them. CDR1 is SEHNR, CDR2 FQNEAQ, per germline (reference sequence). CDR3 DNA: TGTGCCAGCAGCCCTGCAGGGGACGAGCAGTACTTC. This gives the protein CASSPAGDEQYF.

This chain connects TRBV5-1 to TRBJ1-1; possible D gene TRBD1, 6 bases. This CDR3 is built from 13 residues. Trimming removed 0 bases from V and 6 bases from J, with 9 bases in between. The V gene's germline CDR1 is SGHRS and CDR2 YFSETQ. The CDR3 sequence is CASSLGGGAEAFF. The CDR3 DNA is TGCGCCAGCAGCTTGGGTGGGGGCGCTGAAGCTTTCTTT. The full variable domain, its missing parts supplied by reference TRBV5-1 and TRBJ1-1, is KAGVTQTPRYLIKTRGQQVTLSCSPISGHRSVSWYQQTPGQGLQFLFEYFSETQRNKGNFPGRFSGRQFSNSRSEMNVSTLELGDSALYLCASSLGGGAEAFFGQGTRLTVV.

This clone was seen a handful of times. V and J are TRBV6-5 and TRBJ1-4; D is uncertain. CDR3 length: 14 amino acids. V was trimmed by 6 bases and J by 7 bases, leaving 15 bases between them. The V gene's germline CDR1 is MNHEY and CDR2 SVGAGI. The DNA for the CDR3 is TGTGCCAGCAGCGATCGGTTTGGTGGTGAAAAACTGTTTTTT. Amino acids: CASSDRFGGEKLFF.

The chain carries TRBV5-4 and TRBJ2-1; 7 nucleotides match TRBD2. The CDR3 has 14 amino acids. Germline V CDR1 and CDR2: SGHNT, YYREEE (reference sequence). Trimming cost V 1 base and J 4 bases; bases outside gene matches: 2. The CDR3: CASSLNGGYNEQFF. CDR3 DNA sequence: TGTGCCAGCAGCTTGAACGGGGGGTACAATGAGCAGTTCTTC.

The chain has TRBV9 and TRBJ1-2; 7 bases are shared with TRBD1. J gave up 4 bases and V 4 bases, and 13 bases lay outside the gene matches. Germline V gene lookup returns CDR1 SGDLS and CDR2 YYNGEE. This CDR3 comprises 16 residues. DNA for the CDR3: TGTGCCAGCAGCAATCTATCGGCCGGGACAGCCTATGGCTACACCTTC. Translating it yields CASSNLSAGTAYGYTF.

The chain links TRBV19 to TRBJ1-2; possible D gene TRBD1, 6 bases. Deletions cut 1 base from V and 6 bases from J, with 9 bases between. Germline CDR1 reads LNHDA; CDR2 reads SQIVND (reference sequence). CDR3 length equals 13 residues. The CDR3 protein is CASSIGTGNGYTF. CDR3 in DNA: TGTGCCAGTAGTATAGGAACAGGGAATGGCTACACCTTC.

This clone was counted once. V is TRBV11-2 and J is TRBJ2-3, with TRBD2 matching over 8 bases. This CDR3 region has 16 residues. V lost 6 bases, J lost 3 bases, and 11 bases stayed unmatched. CDR1 is SGHAT, CDR2 FQNNGV, per germline. This CDR3 reads CASRPPWVAGTDTQYF. CDR3 bases: TGTGCCAGCAGACCTCCCTGGGTAGCGGGGACAGATACGCAGTATTTT. The full variable domain, its missing parts supplied by reference TRBV11-2 and TRBJ2-3, is EAGVAQSPRYKIIEKRQSVAFWCNPISGHATLYWYQQILGQGPKLLIQFQNNGVVDDSQLPKDRFSAERLKGVDSTLKIQPAKLEDSAVYLCASRPPWVAGTDTQYFGPGTRLTVL.

For the CDR3, the DNA is TGTGCCAGTAGTTACGGAGAGCATAATCAGCCCCAGCATTTT. Amino acid sequence: CASSYGEHNQPQHF. The J gene is TRBJ1-5, the V gene TRBV19; D ambiguous. In germline, CDR1 is LNHDA, CDR2 SQIVND (reference sequence). The ends were cut back, 5 bases at V and 4 bases at J, with 12 bases in the middle. This CDR3 has 14 amino acids. Using reference TRBV19 and TRBJ1-5 for the parts outside the CDR3, the full variable domain is DGGITQSPKYLFRKEGQNVTLSCEQNLNHDAMYWYRQDPGQGLRLIYYSQIVNDFQKGDIAEGYSVSREKKESFPLTVTSAQKNPTAFYLCASSYGEHNQPQHFGDGTRLSIL.

The V gene is TRBV2, the J gene TRBJ1-5; 7 bases fit TRBD1. This CDR3 has 14 residues. Germline CDR1 is SNHLY and CDR2 is FYNNEI. V lost 8 bases to trimming and J lost 2 bases; unmatched junction nucleotides: 6. The CDR3 spells CASCKGAGNQPQHF. The CDR3 region has the DNA TGTGCCAGCTGTAAGGGGGCCGGCAATCAGCCCCAGCATTTT.

The chain carries TRBV11-2 and TRBJ2-1; TRBD2 matches at 8 bases. Germline lookup yields CDR1 SGHAT and CDR2 FQNNGV. The ends lost 3 bases at V and 8 bases at J; junction bases unmatched: 9. The CDR3 sequence is 15 residues long. Written as DNA, the CDR3 is TGTGCCAGCAGCTTGACTAGCGCTGGGTCCGATGAGCAGTTCTTC. This gives the protein CASSLTSAGSDEQFF.

The count of this clone is one. This chain connects TRBV5-6 to TRBJ2-7, with 8 nucleotides matching TRBD2. V shed 0 bases and J 2 bases; nucleotides not matched to a gene: 7. Germline CDR1 SGHDT, CDR2 YYEEEE. The CDR3 contains 16 residues. This chain's CDR3 is CASSLVGSGGAYEQYF. The CDR3 coding sequence is TGTGCCAGCAGCTTGGTGGGGAGCGGGGGCGCCTACGAGCAGTACTTC.

CDR3 protein: CASRKEGGTEAFF. DNA for the CDR3: TGTGCCAGCAGGAAAGAGGGAGGGACTGAAGCTTTCTTT. The chain has TRBV25-1 and TRBJ1-1; D ambiguous. The germline V and J ends were trimmed by 6 bases and 5 bases, with 13 bases remaining between them. CDR1 is MGHDK, CDR2 SYGVNS, per germline. The CDR3 totals 13 residues.

The chain combines TRBV15 with TRBJ1-2, with no clear D. V was cut by 3 bases and J by 0 bases, with 14 bases left in between. CDR1 and CDR2 (germline): LNHNV, YYDKDF (reference sequence). The CDR3 runs to 16 residues. The chain's CDR3 is CATSRAIGQANYGYTF. CDR3 bases: TGTGCCACCAGCAGGGCGATTGGGCAGGCTAACTATGGCTACACCTTC.

This rearrangement joins TRBV14 to TRBJ2-2, with D unresolved. The CDR3 loop spans 14 amino acids. Trimming stripped 4 bases from V and 0 bases from J, with 6 bases between. Germline CDR1 is SGHDN and CDR2 is FVKESK. The CDR3 region has the DNA TGTGCCAGCAGCCGAGCATCGAACACCGGGGAGCTGTTTTTT. Encoded protein: CASSRASNTGELFF.

The V and J genes are TRBV7-9 and TRBJ2-5, with TRBD2 matching over 9 bases. Trimming at V came to 5 bases and at J to 2 bases, leaving 3 bases not matched to a gene. Germline values: CDR1 SEHNR, CDR2 FQNEAQ (reference sequence). This CDR3 contains 14 residues. CDR3 coding DNA: TGTGCCAGCAGCCCTAGCGGGGTACAAGAGACCCAGTACTTC. It specifies CASSPSGVQETQYF.

This chain uses TRBV29-1 with TRBJ2-1; TRBD2 is a possible D gene (5 bases). V lost 0 bases to trimming and J lost 3 bases, with 15 bases between them. CDR1 is SQVTM, CDR2 ANQGSEA, per germline. The CDR3 has 16 amino acids. Written as DNA, the CDR3 is TGCAGCGTTGAAGAAATAGCACTAGTTATCTACAATGAGCAGTTCTTC. Protein sequence: CSVEEIALVIYNEQFF.

For the CDR3, the DNA is TGTGCCAGCAGTTTACGTTCCGGGATGGGTTCACCCCTCCACTTT. Its translation: CASSLRSGMGSPLHF. The chain has TRBV28 and TRBJ1-6, with no clear D. Trimming took off 2 bases at V and 9 bases at J, with 14 bases between the two ends. The length of the CDR3 is 15 residues. CDR1 and CDR2 from the germline V gene are MDHEN and SYDVKM.

This clone was observed a single time. The genes are TRBV7-6 and TRBJ2-3; 8 positions agree with TRBD2. Looked up from germline, CDR1 is SGHVS and CDR2 is FNYEAQ. Trimming at V came to 7 bases and at J to 4 bases, leaving 13 bases not matched to a gene. This CDR3 spans 16 amino acids. DNA of the CDR3: TGTGCCAGCACGCCGGGGTGGGCGGGGGGAGCAGATACGCAGTATTTT. The encoded protein is CASTPGWAGGADTQYF.